One and the same sample provided the 26 T cell receptor beta chains below, sequenced in a study of T cells in Graves' hyperthyroidism and ophthalmopathy. The source material, RNA transcripts, was used to amplify TCR beta CDR3 regions. In the first-round RT-PCR of the TCR CDR3, the HTBI primer set was used. Via MiXCR, TCRdb re-called the multiplex PCR reads, giving one row per CDR3 protein. This table has some 250,000 distinct CDR3 sequences, around 15% appearing once. Sequenced: blood. The receptors stem from a woman in her 50s with Graves' hyperthyroidism that later progressed to Graves' ophthalmopathy.

This clonotype was observed a handful of times. The rearrangement joins TRBV20-1 to TRBJ2-4; TRBD2 matches 11 bases. In germline, CDR1 is DFQATT, CDR2 SNEGSKA (reference sequence). With 0 bases clipped from V and 7 bases from J, the junction kept 2 bases outside the gene matches. This CDR3 spans 14 amino acids. CDR3 in amino acids: CSARDPSGRNIQYF. CDR3 coding DNA: TGCAGTGCTAGAGATCCTAGCGGGAGGAACATTCAGTACTTC.

This clonotype has at least ten counts. The CDR3 sequence: CASSDGLRRQASYEQYF. CDR3 nucleotides: TGTGCCAGCAGTGATGGGCTCAGGCGACAGGCCTCCTACGAGCAGTACTTC. J is TRBJ2-7 and V is TRBV6-1; tentatively, D is TRBD1 (6 bases). The V end lost 3 bases, the J end lost 0 bases, and 18 bases lay between the germline ends. Germline assignment: CDR1 MNHNS and CDR2 SASEGT. This CDR3 has 17 residues.

This clonotype occurred many times. The rearrangement uses TRBV28 and TRBJ2-2, with 10 bases fitting TRBD2. Germline lookup yields CDR1 MDHEN and CDR2 SYDVKM. The CDR3 has 14 residues. The trim removed 8 bases at V and 4 bases at J, leaving 4 bases unmatched. As DNA, the CDR3 is TGTGCCAGCCTCAGCGGGAGGGGCACCGGGGAGCTGTTTTTT. Residues: CASLSGRGTGELFF.

The table lists this clonotype with a few counts. This chain joins TRBV6-1 and TRBJ1-2, with D perhaps matching TRBD1 (6 bases). The CDR3 contains 15 residues. Germline V gives CDR1 MNHNS, CDR2 SASEGT. Trimming removed 6 bases from V and 4 bases from J, with 18 bases in between. The chain's CDR3 is CASRPDSGTSYGYTF. CDR3 nucleotides: TGTGCCAGCAGACCGGACAGTGGCACCTCCTATGGCTACACCTTC.

This clonotype was observed at least ten times. CDR3 sequence reads: CSVGQGETELFF. The CDR3 DNA sequence: TGCAGCGTTGGTCAGGGGGAAACGGAACTGTTTTTT. The rearrangement uses TRBV29-1 and TRBJ1-4, with 7 bases matching TRBD1. The CDR3 has 12 amino acids. The V gene end was trimmed by 4 bases and the J gene end by 12 bases; junction bases not matched to a gene: 8. Germline CDR1 is SQVTM and CDR2 is ANQGSEA.

This clonotype has ten or more counts. This rearrangement joins TRBV6-5 to TRBJ2-2; D not resolved. The CDR3 runs 15 residues. V dropped 0 bases and J dropped 7 bases, with 12 bases sitting between them. Germline V gene sequence: CDR1 MNHEY, CDR2 SVGAGI. CDR3 in amino acids: CASSYSYLEDGELFF. CDR3 DNA: TGTGCCAGCAGTTACTCGTATCTAGAGGACGGGGAGCTGTTTTTT.

This chain joins TRBV15 and TRBJ2-1; TRBD2 aligns across 9 bases. CDR3 length: 16 amino acids. Germline V gene sequence: CDR1 LNHNV, CDR2 YYDKDF (reference sequence). V shed 1 base and J 5 bases; nucleotides not matched to a gene: 6. Written as DNA, the CDR3 is TGTGCCACCAGCAGAGCGGGGCTAGCGGGAAACAATGAGCAGTTCTTC. This translates into CATSRAGLAGNNEQFF.

This clonotype has ten or more counts. This sequence joins TRBV20-1 and TRBJ2-7; 9 bases agree with TRBD2. Germline CDR1 DFQATT, CDR2 SNEGSKA (reference sequence). Trimming at V came to 1 base and at J to 5 bases, leaving 9 bases not matched to a gene. The CDR3 has 15 amino acids. This CDR3 reads CSARGSWTSANEQYF. The CDR3 DNA follows: TGCAGTGCTAGAGGTTCTTGGACTAGCGCCAACGAGCAGTACTTC.

This clonotype has a handful of counts. V and J are TRBV5-1 and TRBJ2-2, with D hard to call. This CDR3 has 14 amino acids. From germline, CDR1 is SGHRS and CDR2 YFSETQ. Trimming cost V 1 base and J 6 bases, with 10 bases left between them. CDR3 region: CASSLIPGPGELFF. CDR3 DNA sequence: TGCGCCAGCAGCTTGATCCCCGGACCCGGGGAGCTGTTTTTT.

To note about this clonotype: A read error may be the cause here, since a much bigger clone is one base away. The chain employs TRBV7-9 and TRBJ1-1, with D perhaps matching TRBD1 (6 bases). The CDR3 runs 12 residues. Germline loops: CDR1 SEHNR, CDR2 FQNEAQ (reference sequence). Trimming pared 7 bases from V and 10 bases from J, leaving 16 bases between. The CDR3 is CASNQGMLGAFF. The CDR3 nucleotides are TGTGCCAGCAACCAGGGGATGCTTGGAGCTTTCTTT.

The chain combines TRBV7-8 with TRBJ1-5; 7 bases align to TRBD1. CDR1 and CDR2 (germline): SGHVS, FQNEAQ. This CDR3 contains 15 residues. J was trimmed by 8 bases and V by 0 bases; bases with no gene match: 7. The CDR3, as DNA: TGTGCCAGCAGCTTAGCTGGGGCAGGGGGAGAGCCCCAGCATTTT. Translation: CASSLAGAGGEPQHF.

Concerning this clonotype itself: Possible read error: a much larger clone is one base away. The V gene is TRBV3-1, the J gene TRBJ1-6; D is uncertain. V lost 4 bases to trimming and J lost 8 bases, with 18 bases between them. The CDR3 is 16 amino acids. The germline V gene encodes CDR1 LGHDT and CDR2 YNNKEL (reference sequence). The CDR3 DNA sequence: TGTGCCAGCAGCCGCTTCGGACCAGGCCCGGATTCACCCCTCCACTTT. Its protein product is CASSRFGPGPDSPLHF.

The chain uses TRBV28 and TRBJ1-1, with 8 bases aligning to TRBD1. V trimming: 8 bases; J trimming: 6 bases; junction bases outside the gene matches: 17. This CDR3 has 16 amino acids. From germline, CDR1 is MDHEN and CDR2 SYDVKM. CDR3 in DNA: TGTGCCAGCCCTAAACAGGGGGTTGCCCCGCGCGCTGAAGCTTTCTTT. It encodes CASPKQGVAPRAEAFF.

This clonotype came up many times. This chain connects TRBV18 to TRBJ2-7; D is possibly TRBD2 (6 bases). The germline V gene encodes CDR1 KGHSH and CDR2 LQKENI. There are 16 residues in the CDR3. Trimming removed 1 base from V and 3 bases from J, with 16 bases in between. In DNA form, the CDR3 reads TGTGCCAGCTCACCACGGGGACTTCGGGGACTCTACGAGCAGTACTTC. The encoded protein is CASSPRGLRGLYEQYF.

This clonotype was counted at least ten times. V and J are TRBV7-9 and TRBJ2-1, with 8 bases lining up with TRBD2. After removal of 1 base from V and 6 bases from J, the junction contained 5 bases not matched to a gene. The CDR3 sequence is 15 residues long. Germline assignment: CDR1 SEHNR and CDR2 FQNEAQ (reference sequence). DNA of the CDR3: TGTGCCAGCAGCTTAGTGGCGGGAGGCGGCAATGAGCAGTTCTTC. This sequence encodes CASSLVAGGGNEQFF.

The chain joins TRBV28 to TRBJ1-2, with D perhaps matching TRBD1 (5 bases). Between the trimmed V and J ends, which lost 6 bases and 6 bases, there was a span of 20 bases. Germline CDR1 and CDR2: MDHEN and SYDVKM. The CDR3 is 15 amino acids. The CDR3 DNA is TGTGCCAGCAGAGACCTTGGTGGGGCGCGGCATGGCTACACCTTC. It specifies CASRDLGGARHGYTF.

This clonotype was counted ten times or more. The chain uses TRBV28 and TRBJ2-5; TRBD2 aligns across 9 bases. Trimming cost V 10 bases and J 7 bases; bases outside gene matches: 10. The CDR3 spans 13 residues. In germline, CDR1 is MDHEN, CDR2 SYDVKM. CDR3 residues: CAISTSGTGTQYF. DNA of the CDR3: TGTGCCATCTCGACTAGCGGCACAGGGACCCAGTACTTC.

In regard to this clonotype: With a much larger clone just one base away, this may be a read error. The genes are TRBV6-2 or TRBV6-3 and TRBJ2-3; the D gene is possibly TRBD2 (5 bases). V lost 7 bases and J 4 bases, leaving 15 bases between the germline ends. The germline V gene encodes CDR1 MNHEY and CDR2 SVGEGT. The CDR3 contains 14 residues. CDR3 amino acids: CASILGNRPDTQYF. The CDR3 region has the DNA TGTGCCAGCATCCTCGGGAATCGACCAGATACGCAGTATTTT.

This clonotype has a count of ten or more. The chain links TRBV28 to TRBJ1-5; TRBD1 agrees at 7 bases. The CDR3 is 15 amino acids. V lost 3 bases and J lost 0; bases outside the gene matches: 2. The germline gives CDR1 MDHEN, CDR2 SYDVKM. The CDR3 is CASSLTGYSNQPQHF. Written as DNA, the CDR3 is TGTGCCAGCAGTTTGACAGGGTATAGCAATCAGCCCCAGCATTTT.

This clonotype was seen repeatedly, ten times or more. The chain combines TRBV24-1 with TRBJ2-5; no clear D. V was clipped by 5 bases and J by 1 base, with 13 bases between them. The CDR3 consists of 15 residues. Germline CDR1 reads KGHDR; CDR2 reads SFDVKD. CDR3 DNA: TGTGCCACCAGTGTTTTAGAAGGGATCCAAGAGACCCAGTACTTC. It is translated as CATSVLEGIQETQYF.

A few counts support this clonotype. The V and J genes are TRBV5-1 and TRBJ1-1; no clear D. Trimming left V 0 bases short and J 4 bases short, with 10 bases between. Germline CDR1 is SGHRS and CDR2 is YFSETQ. CDR3 length equals 14 residues. The CDR3 sequence is CASSLGDGGTEAFF. Written as DNA, the CDR3 is TGCGCCAGCAGCTTGGGGGATGGCGGCACTGAAGCTTTCTTT.

This sequence joins TRBV29-1 and TRBJ2-7; maybe TRBD2 (5 bases). Between the trimmed V and J ends, which lost 7 bases and 8 bases, there was a span of 21 bases. The CDR3 runs 13 residues. The germline gives CDR1 SQVTM, CDR2 ANQGSEA. The CDR3 DNA reads TGCAGCGCGGCTAGCTGGGGAGCAGAGAAGCAGTACTTC. Protein: CSAASWGAEKQYF.

This clonotype was counted at least ten times. V gene TRBV18 combines with J gene TRBJ1-2; D gene ambiguous. V dropped 1 base and J dropped 6 bases, with 15 bases sitting between them. The CDR3 length is 15 residues. The germline V gene encodes CDR1 KGHSH and CDR2 LQKENI. The CDR3 DNA reads as TGTGCCAGCTCACCACGCGATTTTTTGGCCGATGGCTACACCTTC. Its protein product is CASSPRDFLADGYTF.

This rearrangement joins TRBV10-3 to TRBJ1-6; D not certain. The CDR3 extends over 15 amino acids. Trimming cost V 10 bases and J 6 bases, with 19 bases left between them. Germline-derived CDR1 and CDR2 are ENHRY and SYGVKD. The CDR3 bases are TGTGCCACAGCAAGGGAACTAGGGCGTAATTCACCCCTCCACTTT. Translating it yields CATARELGRNSPLHF.

The V and J genes are TRBV2 and TRBJ2-5, with D perhaps TRBD1 or TRBD2 (5 bases each). The CDR3 contains 14 residues. Germline V gene data show CDR1 as SNHLY and CDR2 as FYNNEI. Trimming pared 10 bases from V and 1 base from J, leaving 16 bases between. CDR3 nucleotides: TGTGCCAAACGGGACGCCGAAGTCCAAGAGACCCAGTACTTC. This encodes CAKRDAEVQETQYF.

In its sample, this clonotype was seen a few times. DNA of the CDR3: TGCGCCAGCAGCTCACCCCGGGGAGGGGGGGGACACTCCTACGAGCAGTACTTC. As protein: CASSSPRGGGGHSYEQYF. The rearrangement links TRBV5-1 to TRBJ2-7; D is possibly TRBD2 (7 bases). This CDR3 is 18 amino acids long. The V end lost 3 bases, the J end lost 0 bases, and 22 bases lay between the germline ends. CDR1 is SGHRS, CDR2 YFSETQ, per germline.